The 32 T cell receptor beta chains listed next were all sequenced from one sample in a study of T cell repertoires in cytomegalovirus infection. TCRdb re-called the reads through MiXCR, storing one row per CDR3 protein. In the table there are about half a million distinct CDR3 sequences, 30% to 35% of which are singletons. Their specific antigens are unknown. The specimen comprised cultured PBMCs, sampled from culture after CMV antigen stimulation. The receptors were gathered from a human donor in good health (CMV status not recorded). Some clones in this sample may be carry-over from other donors' samples.

The chain couples TRBV7-6 to TRBJ2-7; possibly TRBD2 for D (5 bases). Deletions cut 5 bases from V and 2 bases from J, with 16 bases between. The germline V gene has CDR1 SGHVS and CDR2 FNYEAQ. The CDR3 consists of 15 residues. The CDR3 sequence: CASSREGGLAYEQYF. For the CDR3, the DNA is TGTGCCAGCAGCCGCGAAGGAGGTTTGGCCTACGAGCAGTACTTC.

This clonotype came up a few times. The V and J genes are TRBV4-1 and TRBJ1-1; 8 bases line up with TRBD1. With 0 bases clipped from V and 5 bases from J, the junction kept 2 bases outside the gene matches. The CDR3 sequence is 14 residues long. Germline CDR1 is MGHRA and CDR2 is YSYEKL. Here the CDR3 DNA reads TGCGCCAGCAGCCAAGACAGGGGGCATACTGAAGCTTTCTTT. The encoded protein is CASSQDRGHTEAFF.

Only a few counts were recorded for this clonotype. The CDR3 DNA is TGTGCCAGCAGTCGGGGGGGGGTTGAGGAGACCCAGTACTTC. This sequence encodes CASSRGGVEETQYF. V and J are TRBV28 and TRBJ2-5, with 8 nucleotides matching TRBD2. This CDR3 contains 14 residues. Germline lookup yields CDR1 MDHEN and CDR2 SYDVKM. V shed 5 bases and J 5 bases; nucleotides not matched to a gene: 7.

This clonotype qualifies as medium-sized (0.01 to 0.1%). The DNA of the CDR3 is TGTGCCAGCAGCCTCACAACCAACACTGAAGCTTTCTTT. Its protein is CASSLTTNTEAFF. The J gene is TRBJ1-1, the V gene TRBV7-2, with unresolved D. Trimming removed 5 bases at V and 2 bases at J, with 9 bases between. The CDR3 spans 13 residues. CDR1 is SGHTA and CDR2 is FQGNSA in the germline V gene. Based on the CDR3 plus reference TRBV7-2 and TRBJ1-1, the full variable domain is GAGVSQSPSNKVTEKGKDVELRCDPISGHTALYWYRQSLGQGLEFLIYFQGNSAPDKSGLPSDRFSAERTGGSVSTLTIQRTQQEDSAVYLCASSLTTNTEAFFGQGTRLTVV.

The chain joins TRBV4-3 to TRBJ2-7, with D hard to call. The CDR3 is 11 amino acids. V lost 2 bases to trimming and J lost 5 bases, with 4 bases between them. The germline gives CDR1 LGHNA, CDR2 YSLEER. The CDR3: CASSQTHEQYF. The CDR3 DNA is TGCGCCAGCAGCCAAACCCACGAGCAGTACTTC.

This clonotype was detected ten times or more. V usage is TRBV29-1 and J usage is TRBJ2-7, with D uncertain. V was clipped by 5 bases and J by 0 bases, with 14 bases between them. The CDR3 is 14 residues long. CDR1 is SQVTM, CDR2 ANQGSEA, per germline. The CDR3 reads CSVLTTESSYEQYV. Written as DNA, the CDR3 is TGCAGCGTTCTAACAACAGAGAGCTCCTACGAGCAGTACGTC.

V usage is TRBV12-3 or TRBV12-4 and J usage is TRBJ2-5; 11 bases line up with TRBD2. With V trimmed by 5 bases and J by 5 bases, 4 bases remained unmatched. CDR3 length: 14 amino acids. CDR3 protein: CASSTIAGGETQYF. CDR3 nucleotide sequence: TGTGCCAGCAGTACTATAGCGGGAGGGGAGACCCAGTACTTC.

J is TRBJ2-1 and V is TRBV30; 9 nucleotides agree with TRBD2. Germline CDR1 is GTSNPN and CDR2 is SVGIG (reference sequence). CDR3 length equals 15 residues. The V segment lost 2 bases and the J segment 7 bases; nucleotides outside the gene matches: 9. CDR3 residues: CAWSLAGGSVNEQFF. The CDR3 DNA sequence: TGTGCCTGGAGTCTCGCGGGAGGGTCCGTGAATGAGCAGTTCTTC.

The chain recombines TRBV6-5 with TRBJ2-5, with 9 bases aligning to TRBD2. The junction had 14 bases not matched to a gene; V was cut back by 4 bases and J by 5 bases. The CDR3 contains 17 residues. Germline V gives CDR1 MNHEY, CDR2 SVGAGI. CDR3 coding DNA: TGTGCCAGCAGTTCTCTTTCAGGGCTAGCGGGAATGGAGACCCAGTACTTC. The encoded protein is CASSSLSGLAGMETQYF.

This clonotype has more than one count but fewer than ten. The chain employs TRBV18 and TRBJ2-7; 14 bases match TRBD2. Germline CDR1 and CDR2: KGHSH and LQKENI. The V gene end was trimmed by 4 bases and the J gene end by 2 bases; junction bases not matched to a gene: 7. The length of the CDR3 is 17 residues. The CDR3 loop is CASSLNGTSGGTYEQYV. The CDR3 region has the DNA TGTGCCAGCTCACTCAACGGGACTAGCGGGGGCACCTACGAGCAGTACGTC.

This rearrangement joins TRBV7-2 to TRBJ1-5; D call uncertain. The germline CDR1 and CDR2 sequences are SGHTA and FQGNSA. The V end lost 5 bases, the J end lost 4 bases, and 12 bases lay between the germline ends. This CDR3 spans 14 amino acids. The CDR3 is CASSRTVTNQPQHF. As DNA, the CDR3 is TGTGCCAGCAGCCGGACGGTTACTAATCAGCCCCAGCATTTT.

V is TRBV27 and J is TRBJ1-4; 7 positions match TRBD1. Germline values: CDR1 MNHEY, CDR2 SMNVEV (reference sequence). CDR3 length equals 17 residues. V lost 4 bases, J lost 1 base, and 9 bases stayed unmatched. CDR3 loop: CASSWTTPGGTNEKLFF. Here the CDR3 DNA reads TGTGCCAGCAGTTGGACTACCCCAGGGGGAACTAATGAAAAACTGTTTTTT.

This clonotype was seen ten or more times. The CDR3 DNA reads as TGTGCCAGTAGTATCAGGGGTGCTGAGCAGTTCTTC. Amino acids: CASSIRGAEQFF. The chain joins TRBV19 to TRBJ2-1; weak D call: TRBD1 (6 bases). Trimming left V 3 bases short and J 9 bases short, with 9 bases between. The V gene's germline CDR1 is LNHDA and CDR2 SQIVND (reference sequence). This CDR3 region has 12 residues.

The gene calls are TRBV25-1 and TRBJ2-5; D ambiguous. Germline CDR1 is MGHDK and CDR2 is SYGVNS. V lost 0 bases and J lost 2, with 4 bases in between. The CDR3 extends over 13 amino acids. This chain's CDR3 is CASSEYGQETQYF. The CDR3 coding sequence is TGTGCCAGCAGTGAATATGGGCAAGAGACCCAGTACTTC.

The chain employs TRBV7-8 and TRBJ1-5; 8 nucleotides match TRBD1. CDR1 is SGHVS and CDR2 is FQNEAQ in the germline V gene. This CDR3 is built from 14 residues. V was clipped by 3 bases and J by 7 bases; unmatched bases: 5. CDR3 loop: CASSLDRVGQPQHF. CDR3 DNA sequence: TGTGCCAGCAGCTTGGACAGGGTGGGACAGCCCCAGCATTTT.

The chain has TRBV6-9 and TRBJ1-1; 11 positions match TRBD1. The CDR3 is made up of 20 amino acids. Germline lookup yields CDR1 MNHGY and CDR2 SVAAGI. Unmatched junction bases numbered 17, after V lost 2 bases and J lost 3 bases. Here the CDR3 reads CASSYRGTGQGEIWDTEAFF. In DNA, the CDR3 is TGTGCCAGCAGTTATCGGGGCACGGGACAGGGGGAGATATGGGACACTGAAGCTTTCTTT.

Comment on this clonotype: This may come from a read error, since a much larger clone is one base off. CDR3: CASSEDRMNTEAFF. The DNA for the CDR3 is TGTGCCAGCAGTGAGGACAGGATGAACACTGAAGCTTTCTTT. The chain combines TRBV6-6 with TRBJ1-1, with 7 bases fitting TRBD1. V lost 5 bases, J lost 0 bases, and 3 bases stayed unmatched. Per the germline V gene, CDR1 is MNHNY and CDR2 is SVGAGI (reference sequence). The CDR3 is 14 residues long.

This chain uses TRBV15 with TRBJ2-1, with D uncertain. Trimming pared 6 bases from V and 4 bases from J, leaving 7 bases between. The germline V gene has CDR1 LNHNV and CDR2 YYDKDF (reference sequence). The CDR3 totals 12 residues. The CDR3 loop is CATRGGYNEQFF. The CDR3 DNA is TGTGCCACCAGGGGCGGATACAATGAGCAGTTCTTC.

This clonotype was seen once. One end of the junction fails to match germline, which may point to a read error. The chain links TRBV5-3 to TRBJ2-7; D remains unclear. TRBV5-3 is filed as an ORF, its function uncertain. This CDR3 comprises 15 residues. Here the CDR3 reads CASSSMATGFKKQYF. CDR3 DNA sequence: TGTGCCAGCAGCTCCATGGCGACCGGATTTAAGAAGCAGTACTTC.

The V and J genes are TRBV12-3 or TRBV12-4 and TRBJ2-2; tentatively, D is TRBD1 or TRBD2 (6 bases each). This CDR3 contains 16 residues. V lost 1 base and J lost 6, with 15 bases in between. CDR3 nucleotide sequence: TGTGCCAGCAGTTTAGTTGCGGGACAAAGGGCCGGGGAGCTGTTTTTT. It encodes CASSLVAGQRAGELFF.

This clonotype came up a few times. J is TRBJ2-2 and V is TRBV7-8; TRBD1 aligns across 7 bases. The V segment lost 7 bases and the J segment 4 bases; nucleotides outside the gene matches: 12. The germline V gene has CDR1 SGHVS and CDR2 FQNEAQ. CDR3 length: 16 amino acids. CDR3 coding DNA: TGTGCCAGCACCTACTCGAACACAGGGGCCACCGGGGAGCTGTTTTTT. Translated: CASTYSNTGATGELFF.

This clonotype showed up just a few times. This chain uses TRBV12-3 or TRBV12-4 with TRBJ2-2; tentatively, D is TRBD1 or TRBD2 (6 bases each). V was shortened by 5 bases and J by 6 bases, with 16 bases between the two germline ends. This CDR3 has 15 amino acids. The CDR3 reads CASSRLRGEAGELFF. CDR3 DNA sequence: TGTGCCAGCAGTCGCTTGAGGGGGGAAGCCGGGGAGCTGTTTTTT.

This clonotype was counted a single time. V gene TRBV19 combines with J gene TRBJ1-1; D not certain. The CDR3 runs to 16 residues. V was clipped by 7 bases and J by 0 bases, with 18 bases between them. CDR1 LNHDA and CDR2 SQIVND come from the germline V gene (reference sequence). In DNA form, the CDR3 reads TGTGCCAGTACCTCTCAGCCGTTCCTCTTGAACACTGAAGCTTTCTTT. This translates into CASTSQPFLLNTEAFF.

V usage is TRBV12-3 or TRBV12-4 and J usage is TRBJ1-3, with D possibly matching TRBD1 (6 bases). Deletions cut 3 bases from V and 0 bases from J, with 21 bases between. The CDR3 totals 19 residues. The CDR3 DNA follows: TGTGCCAGCAGTTTTTTTTGGGACACCAAGGCCCTCTCTGGAAACACCATATATTTT. The encoded protein is CASSFFWDTKALSGNTIYF.

This clonotype was found once. V and J are TRBV3-1 and TRBJ2-7; no clear D gene. The ends were cut back, 0 bases at V and 2 bases at J, with 17 bases in the middle. The CDR3 consists of 17 residues. Germline CDR1 and CDR2: LGHDT and YNNKEL (reference sequence). CDR3 loop: CASSQDSFRRPTYEQYF. CDR3 DNA sequence: TGTGCCAGCAGCCAAGATAGTTTCAGACGGCCAACCTACGAGCAGTACTTC.

CDR3 region: CASSQDLLAGSTGELFF. The CDR3, as DNA: TGTGCCAGCAGCCAAGATCTACTAGCGGGAAGCACCGGGGAGCTGTTTTTT. The gene calls are TRBV4-2 and TRBJ2-2; TRBD2 matches 10 bases. Unmatched junction bases numbered 5, after V lost 0 bases and J lost 4 bases. The germline V gene has CDR1 LGHNA and CDR2 YNFKEQ. The CDR3 sequence is 17 residues long.

This clonotype has a handful of counts. The V and J genes are TRBV10-3 and TRBJ2-3; D may be TRBD1 (5 bases). The CDR3 consists of 13 residues. With 8 bases removed from V and 0 bases from J, the gap between germline ends came to 9 bases. CDR1 is ENHRY and CDR2 is SYGVKD in the germline V gene. CDR3 sequence reads: CAIADRSTDTQYF. Here the CDR3 DNA reads TGTGCCATCGCCGACAGAAGCACAGATACGCAGTATTTT.

The rearrangement uses TRBV20-1 and TRBJ2-7; D is unresolved. Per germline, CDR1 DFQATT and CDR2 SNEGSKA (reference sequence). The CDR3 has 12 residues. Deletions cut 3 bases from V and 2 bases from J, with 8 bases between. CDR3 amino acids: CSASPATYEQYF. The CDR3 nucleotides read TGCAGTGCTAGTCCTGCTACCTACGAGCAGTACTTC.

This clonotype has only a few counts. At one end, the junction sequence differs from germline, possibly due to a read error. This chain joins TRBV4-1 and TRBJ1-2, with D uncertain. Germline loops: CDR1 MGHRA, CDR2 YSYEKL. CDR3 length: 14 amino acids. For the CDR3, the DNA is TGCGCCAGCAGTCAAGGCCCTACGGTCTATGGCTACACCTTC. It translates to CASSQGPTVYGYTF.

The V gene is TRBV5-1, the J gene TRBJ1-2; possible D gene TRBD1, 6 bases. The CDR3 is 13 amino acids. Germline V lookup: CDR1 SGHRS, CDR2 YFSETQ. Deletions cut 0 bases from V and 7 bases from J, with 10 bases between. The chain's CDR3 is CASSLVVRGGYTF. For the CDR3, the DNA is TGCGCCAGCAGCTTGGTTGTCAGGGGTGGCTACACCTTC.

The chain uses TRBV10-3 and TRBJ2-5; 10 bases map to TRBD2. CDR3 size: 15 residues. The V and J ends lost 5 bases and 2 bases, in that order; junction bases with no gene match: 5. From germline, CDR1 is ENHRY and CDR2 SYGVKD. The CDR3 is CAISKGLAEQETQYF. The CDR3 DNA sequence: TGTGCCATCAGTAAAGGACTAGCGGAACAAGAGACCCAGTACTTC.

This chain uses TRBV24-1 with TRBJ2-2, with 10 bases identical to TRBD2. CDR1 KGHDR and CDR2 SFDVKD come from the germline V gene. The J segment lost 6 bases and the V segment lost 0 bases, leaving 3 bases of the junction unmatched. This CDR3 region has 16 residues. As DNA, the CDR3 is TGTGCCACCAGTGATTTGCAAGCGGGAGGGCCCGGGGAGCTGTTTTTT. Protein product: CATSDLQAGGPGELFF.